The subject of this entry is one T cell receptor beta chain. The antigen remains undetermined. This entry belongs to a study of T cell responses to AZD1222 COVID-19 vaccine. General observations from the study: Baseline serology detected seropositivity in only six AZD1222 recipients. It was only after the peak T cell response that any repertoires were sampled. Donors in the cohort were predominantly white British and more often female, and clonal diversity was possibly underestimated.

Method: immunoSEQ multiplex PCR; TCRdb's copy keeps in-frame clones and lacks some. The sample lists some 100,000 clones, more than 75% occurring once. CDR1 is SGHTA, CDR2 FQGTGA, per germline. V lost 5 bases, J lost 4 bases, and 20 bases lay in between. The CDR3 contains 16 residues. The sequence was obtained from an adult who received the AZD1222 COVID-19 vaccine. The chain couples TRBV7-3 to TRBJ1-2; D might be TRBD1 (6 bases). The starting material was peripheral blood, obtained 28 days after the second AZD1222 dose. Written as DNA, the CDR3 is TGTGCCAGCAGCGAAAGACAGGCCCTCTTCCCCTATGGCTACACCTTC. Protein sequence: CASSERQALFPYGYTF. Full variable domain (outside the CDR3, taken from reference TRBV7-3 and TRBJ1-2): GAGVSQTPSNKVTEKGKYVELRCDPISGHTALYWYRQSLGQGPEFLIYFQGTGAADDSGLPNDRFFAVRPEGSVSTLKIQRTERGDSAVYLCASSERQALFPYGYTFGSGTRLTVV.